This T cell receptor (beta chain) was captured by sequencing in a study of blood T cell repertoires in COVID-19. This CDR3 has 19 amino acids. J gave up 5 bases and V 6 bases, and 13 bases lay outside the gene matches. Germline CDR1 and CDR2: MNHNY and SVGAGI (reference sequence). Assay: immunoSEQ multiplex PCR; the TCRdb copy retains only in-frame clones and omits some. The sample holds 150,000 to 200,000 clones, 65% to 90% seen once. The TCR comes from a man aged 55 to 70 with acute or convalescent COVID-19. Sequencing was done on a sample of peripheral blood. This rearrangement joins TRBV6-6 to TRBJ2-2; 15 bases are a match to TRBD2. CDR3 protein: CASSWTSGRAGPRTGELFF. The CDR3 DNA reads TGTGCCAGCAGCTGGACTAGCGGGAGGGCCGGGCCGCGAACCGGGGAGCTGTTTTTT.